Below, 30 T cell receptor beta chains from the same sample are listed, as sequenced in a study of vaccination effects on CD4 cells after COVID-19. Antigen-specific CD4+ T cells were first expanded with viral peptide pools by the ViraFEST assay and only then sequenced. CD4+ T cells were isolated after 10 days of culture. Each person got two doses of an mRNA SARS-CoV-2 vaccine, BNT162b2 or mRNA-1273. The antigens of these receptors remain unknown. Sequencing was performed with immunoSEQ multiplex PCR; in TCRdb, only in-frame clones are kept and a portion is missing. This table has fewer than 90,000 clones, roughly 80% appearing once. The specimen was CD4+ T cells from PBMCs cultured with HCoV-OC43 spike peptides, collected after COVID-19 vaccination. Sample subset: HCoV-OC43 spike overlapping peptide pool stimulation. The source is a human donor who received a COVID-19 vaccine.

This chain connects TRBV4-1 to TRBJ1-6, with TRBD1 identical over 7 bases. The CDR3 consists of 17 residues. V lost 3 bases and J lost 7; bases outside the gene matches: 12. The germline V gene encodes CDR1 MGHRA and CDR2 YSYEKL. CDR3 sequence (DNA): TGCGCCAGCAGCCAGCCGGTTGTAGGGGGCAGAAATTCACCCCTCCACTTT. Its protein product is CASSQPVVGGRNSPLHF.

The V call is TRBV2, the J call TRBJ2-7, with D perhaps assigned TRBD1 or TRBD2 (5 bases each). V lost 9 bases, J lost 2 bases, and 11 bases lay in between. The CDR3 is made up of 12 amino acids. Germline V gene lookup returns CDR1 SNHLY and CDR2 FYNNEI. The CDR3 nucleotides are TGTGCCAGTAAACGGGGCGCCTACGAGCAGTACGTC. Amino acid sequence: CASKRGAYEQYV.

V and J are TRBV6-5 and TRBJ2-5; the D gene is possibly TRBD2 (6 bases). Germline lookup yields CDR1 MNHEY and CDR2 SVGAGI. V dropped 4 bases and J dropped 1 base, with 13 bases sitting between them. This CDR3 is 15 amino acids long. In nucleotides, the CDR3 is TGTGCCAGCAGTTCCTCTCGGGGGTCCCAAGAGACCCAGTACTTC. This gives the protein CASSSSRGSQETQYF.

V is TRBV6-5 and J is TRBJ1-2, with 8 bases fitting TRBD1. From germline, CDR1 is MNHEY and CDR2 SVGAGI. The length of the CDR3 is 12 residues. V trimming: 6 bases; J trimming: 5 bases; junction bases outside the gene matches: 2. The CDR3 is CASRTGGYGYTF. CDR3 nucleotide sequence: TGTGCCAGCAGAACAGGGGGGTATGGCTACACCTTC.

This clone was counted between two and nine times. V and J are TRBV5-1 and TRBJ1-1; D remains unclear. CDR1 and CDR2 from the germline V gene are SGHRS and YFSETQ. Trimming removed 2 bases at V and 2 bases at J, with 10 bases between. The CDR3 extends over 14 amino acids. For the CDR3, the DNA is TGCGCCAGCAGCTTAGTCGAGGGTAACACTGAAGCTTTCTTT. Its translation is CASSLVEGNTEAFF.

V gene TRBV7-3 combines with J gene TRBJ2-2; no firm D call. CDR1 is SGHTA, CDR2 FQGTGA, per germline. The CDR3 length is 17 residues. Trimming shortened V by 5 bases and J by 5 bases, and 21 bases separated the two germline ends. The CDR3, as DNA: TGTGCCAGCAGCCCGTATTTCCGACCTTTCGAGACCGGGGAGCTGTTTTTT. It is translated as CASSPYFRPFETGELFF.

This clone has just one count. The DNA of the CDR3 is TGTGCCAGCAGTTTGCACAGGGGGCTTGGCTACACCTTC. This translates into CASSLHRGLGYTF. The chain carries TRBV12-3 or TRBV12-4 and TRBJ1-2; 9 nucleotides line up with TRBD1. Trimming removed 3 bases from V and 7 bases from J; junction bases left unmatched: 3. CDR3 length: 13 residues.

J is TRBJ1-4 and V is TRBV7-3; a weak D match, TRBD1 (6 bases). Looked up from germline, CDR1 is SGHTA and CDR2 is FQGTGA. With 8 bases removed from V and 6 bases from J, the gap between germline ends came to 13 bases. The CDR3 has 13 residues. The DNA of the CDR3 is TGTGCCAGCCCCCGGGACACATATGAAAAACTGTTTTTT. Translating gives CASPRDTYEKLFF.

The chain is built from TRBV12-3 or TRBV12-4 and TRBJ1-5; no reliable D call. The CDR3 contains 13 residues. Trimming took off 3 bases at V and 7 bases at J, with 10 bases between the two ends. CDR3 bases: TGTGCCAGCAGTTTTGGGGTGGGACAGCCCCAGCATTTT. This translates into CASSFGVGQPQHF.

The chain employs TRBV30 and TRBJ2-5; 9 nucleotides match TRBD1. This CDR3 spans 14 amino acids. Looked up from germline, CDR1 is GTSNPN and CDR2 is SVGIG (reference sequence). V trimming: 3 bases; J trimming: 5 bases; junction bases outside the gene matches: 7. The chain's CDR3 is CAWRETGGRETQYF. CDR3 nucleotide sequence: TGTGCCTGGAGGGAGACAGGGGGTAGGGAGACCCAGTACTTC. Combining the CDR3 with reference TRBV30 and TRBJ2-5 gives the whole variable domain SQTIHQWPATLVQPVGSPLSLECTVEGTSNPNLYWYRQAAGRGLQLLFYSVGIGQISSEVPQNLSASRPQDRQFILSSKKLLLSDSGFYLCAWRETGGRETQYFGPGTRLLVL.

This clone was observed a single time. This sequence joins TRBV6-6 and TRBJ1-1, with D possibly TRBD1 on 5 matching bases. Germline values: CDR1 MNHNY, CDR2 SVGAGI (reference sequence). This CDR3 has 15 amino acids. Trimming took 2 bases from V and 0 from J, leaving 10 bases between them. The CDR3 region has the DNA TGTGCCAGCAGTTACCCGGGACCTCTGAACACTGAAGCTTTCTTT. As protein: CASSYPGPLNTEAFF.

The chain has TRBV25-1 and TRBJ2-2; D may correspond to TRBD1 or TRBD2 (6 bases each). V was cut by 4 bases and J by 3 bases, with 12 bases left in between. The CDR3 sequence is 15 residues long. From germline, CDR1 is MGHDK and CDR2 SYGVNS. The CDR3 protein is CASSGRGLDTGELFF. The DNA for the CDR3 is TGTGCCAGCAGTGGTCGGGGGCTTGACACCGGGGAGCTGTTTTTT.

The chain recombines TRBV28 with TRBJ1-1, with D possibly being TRBD1 (5 bases). Trimming took off 2 bases at V and 4 bases at J, with 11 bases between the two ends. CDR3 length: 14 residues. Germline-derived CDR1 and CDR2 are MDHEN and SYDVKM. CDR3 sequence reads: CASSLGAKGTEAFF. Here the CDR3 DNA reads TGTGCCAGCAGTTTAGGGGCGAAAGGCACTGAAGCTTTCTTT.

This clone appeared a few times. The gene calls are TRBV24-1 and TRBJ1-5; TRBD1 matches at 8 bases. The CDR3 has 14 residues. Germline CDR1 is KGHDR and CDR2 is SFDVKD. Trimming at V came to 5 bases and at J to 1 base, leaving 0 bases not matched to a gene. DNA of the CDR3: TGTGCCACCAGTGGGACAGGGAGCAATCAGCCCCAGCATTTT. Amino acids: CATSGTGSNQPQHF.

The J gene is TRBJ2-2, the V gene TRBV30; D is uncertain. Deletions cut 5 bases from V and 5 bases from J, with 6 bases between. The length of the CDR3 is 11 residues. Germline V gives CDR1 GTSNPN, CDR2 SVGIG (reference sequence). CDR3 DNA sequence: TGTGCCTGGTTTAGTACCGGGGAGCTGTTTTTT. Amino acids: CAWFSTGELFF.

As DNA, the CDR3 is TGTGCCAGCAGGCGGGTCTCTCCGGGCGAGCAGTACGTC. Translation gives CASRRVSPGEQYV. This chain links TRBV6-6 with TRBJ2-7; D is perhaps TRBD2 (5 bases). V was cut by 6 bases and J by 6 bases, with 15 bases left in between. Looked up from germline, CDR1 is MNHNY and CDR2 is SVGAGI (reference sequence). The CDR3 contains 13 residues.

J is TRBJ1-1 and V is TRBV3-1 (or the pseudogene TRBV3-2); 10 bases match TRBD1. Germline values: CDR1 LGHDT, CDR2 YNNKEL (reference sequence). This CDR3 contains 15 residues. V was pared by 2 bases and J by 4 bases, with 4 bases of the junction left unmatched. CDR3 in amino acids: CASSQHGTGVTEAFF. Here the CDR3 DNA reads TGTGCCAGCAGCCAACACGGGACAGGGGTCACTGAAGCTTTCTTT.

This clone was seen once. The chain links TRBV3-1 (or the pseudogene TRBV3-2) to TRBJ2-5; D not resolved. The CDR3 spans 14 residues. Germline V lookup: CDR1 LGHDT, CDR2 YNNKEL (reference sequence). Trimming pared 4 bases from V and 5 bases from J, leaving 14 bases between. The CDR3 nucleotides read TGTGCCAGCAGCCTTGCTTTTGTTTCCGAGACCCAGTACTTC. It translates to CASSLAFVSETQYF.

The genes are TRBV5-1 and TRBJ1-2; D perhaps matches TRBD1 (6 bases). Trimming pared 1 base from V and 0 bases from J, leaving 13 bases between. The germline V gene encodes CDR1 SGHRS and CDR2 YFSETQ. CDR3 length: 16 amino acids. This CDR3 is CASSLPGGSANYGYTF. DNA for the CDR3: TGCGCCAGCAGCTTGCCCGGGGGCTCAGCTAACTATGGCTACACCTTC.

This rearrangement joins TRBV7-2 to TRBJ2-2; D remains ambiguous. This CDR3 contains 14 residues. The germline V gene encodes CDR1 SGHTA and CDR2 FQGNSA. Trimming shortened V by 2 bases and J by 6 bases, and 10 bases separated the two germline ends. CDR3 sequence: CASSLFHGPGELFF. In DNA form, the CDR3 reads TGTGCCAGCAGCTTATTCCACGGCCCCGGGGAGCTGTTTTTT.

The chain couples TRBV6-1 to TRBJ2-3; TRBD1 is a possible D gene (5 bases). CDR1 MNHNS and CDR2 SASEGT come from the germline V gene. The CDR3 runs 16 residues. Trimming left V 2 bases short and J 5 bases short, with 17 bases between. The CDR3 protein is CASSERGAQVLDTQYF. The CDR3 DNA reads TGTGCCAGCAGTGAACGTGGGGCGCAAGTACTAGATACGCAGTATTTT.

A few counts support this clone. The chain combines TRBV7-2 with TRBJ2-2; D is unresolved. The CDR3 extends over 14 amino acids. The germline V gene has CDR1 SGHTA and CDR2 FQGNSA. Trimming took 4 bases from V and 3 from J, leaving 9 bases between them. The CDR3 loop reads CASSSLRYTGELFF. The DNA of the CDR3 is TGTGCCAGCAGCTCCTTACGGTACACCGGGGAGCTGTTTTTT.

V is TRBV11-2 and J is TRBJ2-7; 9 bases agree with TRBD2. The length of the CDR3 is 14 residues. Germline values: CDR1 SGHAT, CDR2 FQNNGV. The trim removed 5 bases at V and 7 bases at J, leaving 9 bases unmatched. The CDR3 DNA follows: TGTGCCAGCAGCGCCCAGCTAGCGGGGAATGAGCAGTACGTC. Its protein is CASSAQLAGNEQYV.

The chain uses TRBV14 and TRBJ2-2; D gene uncertain. The V gene's germline CDR1 is SGHDN and CDR2 FVKESK. This CDR3 spans 13 amino acids. The V gene lost 8 bases and the J gene lost 7 bases, with 14 bases spanning the gap. The CDR3 region has the DNA TGTGCCAGCCGGTGGGGTATGAGCGGGGAGCTGTTTTTT. It is translated as CASRWGMSGELFF.

The rearrangement joins TRBV7-3 to TRBJ2-3; D is possibly TRBD1 or TRBD2 (5 bases each). V was trimmed by 0 bases and J by 0 bases, leaving 10 bases between them. This CDR3 is built from 16 residues. The germline CDR1 and CDR2 sequences are SGHTA and FQGTGA. The CDR3 coding sequence is TGTGCCAGCAGCTTAACGCCCGGGGCTAGCACAGATACGCAGTATTTT. Its translation is CASSLTPGASTDTQYF.

V gene TRBV7-2 combines with J gene TRBJ1-5; D not resolved. CDR1 and CDR2 (germline): SGHTA, FQGNSA. The CDR3 spans 13 residues. V shed 5 bases and J shed 3 bases, with 8 bases lying between them. In DNA form, the CDR3 reads TGTGCCAGCAGCGGACGGCCCAATCAGCCCCAGCATTTT. This codes for CASSGRPNQPQHF. Variable domain in full (rest from reference TRBV7-2 and TRBJ1-5): GAGVSQSPSNKVTEKGKDVELRCDPISGHTALYWYRQSLGQGLEFLIYFQGNSAPDKSGLPSDRFSAERTGGSVSTLTIQRTQQEDSAVYLCASSGRPNQPQHFGDGTRLSIL.

V gene TRBV6-2 or TRBV6-3 combines with J gene TRBJ2-3, with a weak D call TRBD2 (5 bases). The germline gives CDR1 MNHEY, CDR2 SVGEGT. This CDR3 has 14 residues. With 4 bases removed from V and 4 bases from J, the gap between germline ends came to 12 bases. The CDR3 DNA is TGTGCCAGCAGTTTCCGGGGTGGTGCAGATACGCAGTATTTT. This encodes CASSFRGGADTQYF.

This sequence joins TRBV5-1 and TRBJ2-5; D is uncertain. The CDR3 contains 13 residues. V was shortened by 0 bases and J by 5 bases, with 8 bases between the two germline ends. Germline CDR1 SGHRS, CDR2 YFSETQ. CDR3 sequence: CASSLGGIETQYF. The CDR3 DNA follows: TGCGCCAGCAGCTTGGGTGGCATCGAGACCCAGTACTTC.

This clone was counted a single time. V and J are TRBV29-1 and TRBJ1-2; D is unclear. Trimming took off 5 bases at V and 2 bases at J, with 6 bases between the two ends. The germline CDR1 and CDR2 sequences are SQVTM and ANQGSEA. The CDR3 length is 11 residues. The CDR3 DNA is TGCAGCGTTACAGAGAACTATGGCTACACCTTC. Translated, it gives CSVTENYGYTF.

The genes are TRBV24-1 and TRBJ2-5; D gene unclear. V was clipped by 4 bases and J by 1 base, with 12 bases between them. Germline CDR1 is KGHDR and CDR2 is SFDVKD. The CDR3 spans 15 residues. CDR3 sequence: CATSDPRGAQETQYF. Written as DNA, the CDR3 is TGTGCCACCAGTGACCCCCGTGGTGCCCAAGAGACCCAGTACTTC.